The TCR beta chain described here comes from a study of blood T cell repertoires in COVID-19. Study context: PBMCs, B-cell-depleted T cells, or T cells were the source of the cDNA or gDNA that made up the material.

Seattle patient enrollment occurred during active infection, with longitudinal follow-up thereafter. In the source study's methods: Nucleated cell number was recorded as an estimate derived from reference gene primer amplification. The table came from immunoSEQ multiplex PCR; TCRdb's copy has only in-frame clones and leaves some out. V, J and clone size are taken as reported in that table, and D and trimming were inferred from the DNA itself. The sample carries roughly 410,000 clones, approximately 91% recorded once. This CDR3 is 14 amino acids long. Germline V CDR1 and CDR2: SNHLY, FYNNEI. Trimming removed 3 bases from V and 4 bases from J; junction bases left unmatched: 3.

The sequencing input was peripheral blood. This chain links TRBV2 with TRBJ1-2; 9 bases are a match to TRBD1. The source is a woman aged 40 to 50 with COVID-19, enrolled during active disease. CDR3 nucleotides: TGTGCCAGCAGTGAGACAGGGGGGGTCTATGGCTACACCTTC. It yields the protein CASSETGGVYGYTF. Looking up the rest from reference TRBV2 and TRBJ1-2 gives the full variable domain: EPEVTQTPSHQVTQMGQEVILRCVPISNHLYFYWYRQILGQKVEFLVSFYNNEISEKSEIFDDQFSVERPDGSNFTLKIRSTKLEDSAMYFCASSETGGVYGYTFGSGTRLTVV.